The entry below gives a single TCR beta chain sequence along with its context. Its antigen is not known. This sample stems from a study of T cell repertoires in cytomegalovirus infection. TCRdb reprocessed the reads via MiXCR and lists one record per CDR3 protein. The sample yields around 78,000 distinct CDR3 sequences, 35% to 45% seen once. The germline V gene has CDR1 SGHVS and CDR2 FNYEAQ. Trimming took off 4 bases at V and 0 bases at J, with 8 bases between the two ends. The CDR3 has 14 residues. Sequencing used CD8+ T cells from cultured PBMCs, obtained from culture after CMV antigen stimulation. The sequence derives from a human donor in good health (CMV status not recorded). Some clones in this sample may be carry-over from other donors' samples. J is TRBJ2-3 and V is TRBV7-6, with D unclear. The CDR3 DNA sequence: TGTGCCAGCAGCTCGACACGAAGCACAGATACGCAGTATTTT. Residues: CASSSTRSTDTQYF.